This T cell receptor beta chain was sequenced in a study of blood T cell repertoires in COVID-19. With V trimmed by 4 bases and J by 8 bases, 8 bases remained unmatched. CDR3 size: 15 residues. Germline CDR1 is ENHRY and CDR2 is SYGVKD. Per the original data handling: Cell counts per sample came from amplifying reference gene primers. The assay was immunoSEQ multiplex PCR, and TCRdb's table has in-frame clones only and misses some. V and J calls plus clone size are reproduced from that table; the DNA served to infer D and trimming. Of some 62,000 clones listed, around 87% were seen once; the top ten hold more than 15%.

This rearrangement joins TRBV10-3 to TRBJ1-6, with 7 nucleotides matching TRBD1. Sequenced material: peripheral blood. The origin of this receptor is a woman aged 55-70 years with COVID-19, enrolled during active disease. The CDR3 nucleotides are TGTGCCATCAGTGCGCCGGGACAGAGAGATTCACCCCTCCACTTT. The encoded protein is CAISAPGQRDSPLHF.